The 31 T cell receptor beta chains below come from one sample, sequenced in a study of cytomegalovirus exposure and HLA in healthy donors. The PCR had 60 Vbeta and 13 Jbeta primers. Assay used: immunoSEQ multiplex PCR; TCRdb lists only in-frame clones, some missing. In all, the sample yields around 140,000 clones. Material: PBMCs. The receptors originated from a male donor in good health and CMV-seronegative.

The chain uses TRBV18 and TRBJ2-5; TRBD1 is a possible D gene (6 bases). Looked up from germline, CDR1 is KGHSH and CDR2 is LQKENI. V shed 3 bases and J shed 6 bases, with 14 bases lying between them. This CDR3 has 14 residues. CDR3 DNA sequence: TGTGCCAGCTCACCGGAACAGGGTGGGAAGACCCAGTACTTC. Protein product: CASSPEQGGKTQYF.

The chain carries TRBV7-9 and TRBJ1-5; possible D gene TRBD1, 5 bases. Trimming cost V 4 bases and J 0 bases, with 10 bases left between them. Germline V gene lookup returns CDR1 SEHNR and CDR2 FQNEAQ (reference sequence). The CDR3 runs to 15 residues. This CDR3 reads CASSSGLNSNQPQHF. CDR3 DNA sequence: TGTGCCAGCAGCTCGGGACTCAATAGCAATCAGCCCCAGCATTTT.

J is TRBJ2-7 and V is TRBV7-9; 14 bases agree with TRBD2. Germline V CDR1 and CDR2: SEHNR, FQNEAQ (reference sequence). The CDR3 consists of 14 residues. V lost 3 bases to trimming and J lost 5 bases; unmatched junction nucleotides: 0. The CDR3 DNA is TGTGCCAGCAGCTTGGGACTAGCGGGAGACGAGCAGTACTTC. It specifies CASSLGLAGDEQYF.

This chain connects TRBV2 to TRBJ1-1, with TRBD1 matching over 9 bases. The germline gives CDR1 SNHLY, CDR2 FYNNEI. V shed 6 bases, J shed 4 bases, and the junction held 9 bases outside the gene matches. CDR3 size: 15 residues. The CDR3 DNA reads TGTGCCAGCAGCGCCGGGACAGGGTCGGCCACTGAAGCTTTCTTT. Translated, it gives CASSAGTGSATEAFF.

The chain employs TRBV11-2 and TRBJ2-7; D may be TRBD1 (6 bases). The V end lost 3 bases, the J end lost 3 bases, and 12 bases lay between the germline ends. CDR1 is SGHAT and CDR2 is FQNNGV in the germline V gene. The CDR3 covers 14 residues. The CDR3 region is CASSFGTTGYEQYF. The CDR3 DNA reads TGTGCCAGCAGCTTCGGGACGACAGGCTACGAGCAGTACTTC.

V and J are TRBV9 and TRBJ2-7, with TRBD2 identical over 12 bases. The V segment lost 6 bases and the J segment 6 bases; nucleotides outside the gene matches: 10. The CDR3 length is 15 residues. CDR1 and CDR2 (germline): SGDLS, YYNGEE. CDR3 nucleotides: TGTGCCAGCACACAAGGACTAGCGGGGACAGGCGAGCAGTACTTC. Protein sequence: CASTQGLAGTGEQYF.

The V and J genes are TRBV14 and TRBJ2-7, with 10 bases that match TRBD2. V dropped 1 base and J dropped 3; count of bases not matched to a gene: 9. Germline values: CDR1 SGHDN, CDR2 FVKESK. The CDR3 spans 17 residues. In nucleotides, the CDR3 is TGTGCCAGCAGCCAAGGCCTAGCGGGGGCCATCATCTACGAGCAGTACTTC. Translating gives CASSQGLAGAIIYEQYF.

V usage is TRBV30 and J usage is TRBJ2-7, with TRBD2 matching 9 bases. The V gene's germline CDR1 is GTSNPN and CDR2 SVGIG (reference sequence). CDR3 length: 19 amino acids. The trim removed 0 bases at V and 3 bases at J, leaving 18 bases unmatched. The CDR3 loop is CAWSVRFGVSGSPSYEQYF. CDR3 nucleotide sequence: TGTGCCTGGAGTGTAAGATTCGGCGTTAGCGGGAGCCCAAGCTACGAGCAGTACTTC.

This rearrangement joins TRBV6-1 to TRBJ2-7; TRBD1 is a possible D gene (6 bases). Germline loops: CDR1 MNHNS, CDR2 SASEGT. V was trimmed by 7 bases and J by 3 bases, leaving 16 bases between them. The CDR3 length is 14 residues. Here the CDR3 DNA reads TGTGCCAGCACCGTAGGACAGCCCAGCTACGAGCAGTACTTC. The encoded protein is CASTVGQPSYEQYF.

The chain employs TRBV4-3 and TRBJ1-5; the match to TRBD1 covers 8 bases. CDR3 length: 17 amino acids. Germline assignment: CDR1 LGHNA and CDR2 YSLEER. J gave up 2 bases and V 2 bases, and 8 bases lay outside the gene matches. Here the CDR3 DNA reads TGCGCCAGCAGCCAATCGACAGGGGTCTATGGCAATCAGCCCCAGCATTTT. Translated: CASSQSTGVYGNQPQHF.

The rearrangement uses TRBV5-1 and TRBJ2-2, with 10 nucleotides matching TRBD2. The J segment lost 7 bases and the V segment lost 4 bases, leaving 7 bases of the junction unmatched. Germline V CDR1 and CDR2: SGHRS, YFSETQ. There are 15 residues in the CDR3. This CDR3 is CASSLSGTSVGELFF. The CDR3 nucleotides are TGCGCCAGCAGCCTTTCCGGGACTAGCGTCGGGGAGCTGTTTTTT.

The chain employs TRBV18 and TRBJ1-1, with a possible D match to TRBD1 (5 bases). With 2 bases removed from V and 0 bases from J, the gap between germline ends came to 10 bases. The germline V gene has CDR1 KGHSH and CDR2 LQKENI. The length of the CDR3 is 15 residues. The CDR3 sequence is CASSPETAMNTEAFF. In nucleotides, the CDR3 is TGTGCCAGCTCACCAGAGACAGCGATGAACACTGAAGCTTTCTTT.

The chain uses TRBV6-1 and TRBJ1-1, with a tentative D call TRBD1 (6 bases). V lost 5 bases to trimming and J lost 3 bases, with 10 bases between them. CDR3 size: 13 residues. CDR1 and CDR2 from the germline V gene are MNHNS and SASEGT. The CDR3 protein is CASSFYRDTEAFF. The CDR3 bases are TGTGCCAGCAGTTTCTACAGGGACACTGAAGCTTTCTTT.

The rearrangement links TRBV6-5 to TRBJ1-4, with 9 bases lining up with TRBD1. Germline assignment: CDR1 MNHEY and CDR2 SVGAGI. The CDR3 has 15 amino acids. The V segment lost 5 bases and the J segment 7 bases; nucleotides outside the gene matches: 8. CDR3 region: CASSKSGTGFEKLFF. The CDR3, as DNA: TGTGCCAGCAGTAAATCCGGGACAGGGTTTGAAAAACTGTTTTTT.

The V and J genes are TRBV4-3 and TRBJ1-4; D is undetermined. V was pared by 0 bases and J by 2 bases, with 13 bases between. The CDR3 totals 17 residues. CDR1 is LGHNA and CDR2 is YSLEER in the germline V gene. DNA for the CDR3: TGCGCCAGCAGCCAAGATCGCTGGGGAGCCACTAATGAAAAACTGTTTTTT. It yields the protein CASSQDRWGATNEKLFF.

CDR3 protein: CASSPESDSPLHF. CDR3 nucleotides: TGTGCCAGCAGCCCCGAGAGTGATTCACCCCTCCACTTT. The rearrangement links TRBV7-2 to TRBJ1-6; the D is unclear. Trimming removed 5 bases from V and 8 bases from J, with 10 bases in between. CDR1 SGHTA and CDR2 FQGNSA come from the germline V gene. The CDR3 has 13 residues.

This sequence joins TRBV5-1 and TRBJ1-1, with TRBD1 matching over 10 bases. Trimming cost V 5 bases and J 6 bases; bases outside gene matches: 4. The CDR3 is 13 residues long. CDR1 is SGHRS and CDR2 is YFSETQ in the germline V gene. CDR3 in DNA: TGCGCCAGCAGTTCTGGACAGGGGGCTGAAGCTTTCTTT. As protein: CASSSGQGAEAFF.

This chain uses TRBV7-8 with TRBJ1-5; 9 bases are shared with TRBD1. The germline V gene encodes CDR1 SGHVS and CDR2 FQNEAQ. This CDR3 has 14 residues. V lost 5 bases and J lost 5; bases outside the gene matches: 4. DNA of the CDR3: TGTGCCAGCAGCGACGGGACAGGGCATCAGCCCCAGCATTTT. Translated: CASSDGTGHQPQHF. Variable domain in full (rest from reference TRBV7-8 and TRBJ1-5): GAGVSQSPRYKVAKRGQDVALRCDPISGHVSLFWYQQALGQGPEFLTYFQNEAQLDKSGLPSDRFFAERPEGSVSTLKIQRTQQEDSAVYLCASSDGTGHQPQHFGDGTRLSIL.

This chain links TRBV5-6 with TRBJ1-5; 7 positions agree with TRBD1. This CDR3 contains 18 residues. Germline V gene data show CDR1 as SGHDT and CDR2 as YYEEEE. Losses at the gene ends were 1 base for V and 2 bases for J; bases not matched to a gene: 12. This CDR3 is CASSLTGARARGNQPQHF. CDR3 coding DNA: TGTGCCAGCAGCTTGACAGGGGCCCGTGCCAGGGGCAATCAGCCCCAGCATTTT.

In DNA form, the CDR3 reads TGTGCCAGCAGCTTGGTCCAGGCCGATGAAAAACTGTTTTTT. It translates to CASSLVQADEKLFF. V usage is TRBV5-6 and J usage is TRBJ1-4; D remains unclear. CDR3 size: 14 residues. Germline CDR1 and CDR2: SGHDT and YYEEEE. V was cut by 0 bases and J by 6 bases, with 9 bases left in between.

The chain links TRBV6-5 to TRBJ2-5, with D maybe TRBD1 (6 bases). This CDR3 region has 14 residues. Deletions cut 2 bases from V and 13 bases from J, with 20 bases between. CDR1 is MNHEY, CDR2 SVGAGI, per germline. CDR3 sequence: CASSYTLFEQGGYF. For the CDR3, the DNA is TGTGCCAGCAGTTACACACTTTTCGAACAGGGCGGGTACTTC.

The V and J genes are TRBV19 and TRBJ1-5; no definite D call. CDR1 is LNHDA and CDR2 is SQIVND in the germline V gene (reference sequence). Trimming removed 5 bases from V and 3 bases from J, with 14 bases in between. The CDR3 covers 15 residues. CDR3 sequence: CASSPLSGNNQPQHF. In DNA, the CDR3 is TGTGCCAGTAGTCCCCTGTCGGGGAACAATCAGCCCCAGCATTTT. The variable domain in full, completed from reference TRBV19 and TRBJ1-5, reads DGGITQSPKYLFRKEGQNVTLSCEQNLNHDAMYWYRQDPGQGLRLIYYSQIVNDFQKGDIAEGYSVSREKKESFPLTVTSAQKNPTAFYLCASSPLSGNNQPQHFGDGTRLSIL.

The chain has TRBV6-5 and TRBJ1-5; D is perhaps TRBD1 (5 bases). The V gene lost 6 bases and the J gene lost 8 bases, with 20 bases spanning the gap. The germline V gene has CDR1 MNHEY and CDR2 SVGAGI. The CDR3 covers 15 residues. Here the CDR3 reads CASSKIPGGGKPQHF. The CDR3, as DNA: TGTGCCAGCAGCAAAATTCCTGGGGGAGGGAAGCCCCAGCATTTT.

The CDR3 nucleotides are TGTGCCAGTAGTAAGACGGGACAGGTTGAGGCCGGGGAGCTGTTTTTT. It is translated as CASSKTGQVEAGELFF. The chain couples TRBV19 to TRBJ2-2; TRBD1 agrees at 8 bases. Trimming removed 4 bases from V and 6 bases from J; junction bases left unmatched: 10. CDR3 length: 16 residues. Germline CDR1 reads LNHDA; CDR2 reads SQIVND (reference sequence). Based on the CDR3 plus reference TRBV19 and TRBJ2-2, the full variable domain is DGGITQSPKYLFRKEGQNVTLSCEQNLNHDAMYWYRQDPGQGLRLIYYSQIVNDFQKGDIAEGYSVSREKKESFPLTVTSAQKNPTAFYLCASSKTGQVEAGELFFGEGSRLTVL.

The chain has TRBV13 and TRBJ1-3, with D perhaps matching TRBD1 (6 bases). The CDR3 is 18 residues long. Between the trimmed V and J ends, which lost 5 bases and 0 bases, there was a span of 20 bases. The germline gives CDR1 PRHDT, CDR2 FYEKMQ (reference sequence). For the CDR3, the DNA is TGTGCCAGCAGCCGCAGCTCTGACAGGCGATACTCTGGAAACACCATATATTTT. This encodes CASSRSSDRRYSGNTIYF.

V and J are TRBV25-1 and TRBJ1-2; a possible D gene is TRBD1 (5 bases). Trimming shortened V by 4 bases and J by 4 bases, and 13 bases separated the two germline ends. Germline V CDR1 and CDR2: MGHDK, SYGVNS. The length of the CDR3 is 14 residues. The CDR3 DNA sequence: TGTGCCAGCAGTGGGTCAGGGTTGAGCTATGGCTACACCTTC. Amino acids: CASSGSGLSYGYTF.

As DNA, the CDR3 is TGCGCCAGCAGCCAAGATGGCGCCCCCCGGGGTGGCTACACCTTC. This gives the protein CASSQDGAPRGGYTF. The V and J genes are TRBV4-1 and TRBJ1-2; D remains ambiguous. The CDR3 sequence is 15 residues long. Trimming shortened V by 0 bases and J by 7 bases, and 15 bases separated the two germline ends. Germline assignment: CDR1 MGHRA and CDR2 YSYEKL.

The CDR3 DNA follows: TGTGCCAGCAGCTTAGCGAGCGGAGCCGCGACTGAGCAGTTCTTC. Translating it yields CASSLASGAATEQFF. The chain uses TRBV7-2 and TRBJ2-1; a possible D gene is TRBD2 (5 bases). Germline lookup yields CDR1 SGHTA and CDR2 FQGNSA. The V end lost 0 bases, the J end lost 9 bases, and 15 bases lay between the germline ends. CDR3 length: 15 residues.

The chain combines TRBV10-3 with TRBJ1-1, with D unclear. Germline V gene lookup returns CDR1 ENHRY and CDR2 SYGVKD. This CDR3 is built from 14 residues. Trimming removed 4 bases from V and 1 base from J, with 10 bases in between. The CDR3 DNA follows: TGTGCCATCAGTGGATTGGCAGAGAACACTGAAGCTTTCTTT. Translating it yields CAISGLAENTEAFF.

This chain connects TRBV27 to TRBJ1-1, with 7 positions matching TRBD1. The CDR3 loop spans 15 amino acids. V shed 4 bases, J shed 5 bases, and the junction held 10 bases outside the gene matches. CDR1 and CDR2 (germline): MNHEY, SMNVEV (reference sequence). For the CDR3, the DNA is TGTGCCAGCAGTTCATCGACAGGGATGAGGACTGAAGCTTTCTTT. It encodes CASSSSTGMRTEAFF.

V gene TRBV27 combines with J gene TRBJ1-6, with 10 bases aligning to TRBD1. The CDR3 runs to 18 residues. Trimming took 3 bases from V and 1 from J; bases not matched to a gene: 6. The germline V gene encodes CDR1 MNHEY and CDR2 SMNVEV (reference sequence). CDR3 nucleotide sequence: TGTGCCAGCAGTTTGGGGGACAGGGGATGGTCCTATAATTCACCCCTCCACTTT. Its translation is CASSLGDRGWSYNSPLHF.